Presented here are 29 T cell receptor beta chains from one specimen sequenced in a study of blood T cell repertoires in COVID-19. Some clones are missing from TCRdb's copy, which holds only in-frame ones; the method was immunoSEQ multiplex PCR. The sample carries about 330,000 clones, more than 70% recorded once. Sequencing used peripheral blood. The receptors originated from a man between 18 and 29 years old who had recovered from COVID-19.

This rearrangement joins TRBV9 to TRBJ1-2; perhaps TRBD1 as D (6 bases). The CDR3 is 16 amino acids. Germline CDR1 is SGDLS and CDR2 is YYNGEE. Trimming stripped 3 bases from V and 1 base from J, with 16 bases between. CDR3 in amino acids: CASSGNRDTFNYGYTF. CDR3 nucleotide sequence: TGTGCCAGCAGCGGGAACCGGGACACTTTTAACTATGGCTACACCTTC. The full variable domain, in which reference TRBV9 and TRBJ1-2 provide the parts outside the CDR3, is DSGVTQTPKHLITATGQRVTLRCSPRSGDLSVYWYQQSLDQGLQFLIQYYNGEERAKGNILERFSAQQFPDLHSELNLSSLELGDSALYFCASSGNRDTFNYGYTFGSGTRLTVV.

The chain employs TRBV15 and TRBJ2-2; 7 nucleotides agree with TRBD1. From germline, CDR1 is LNHNV and CDR2 YYDKDF (reference sequence). The CDR3 consists of 15 residues. V was pared by 6 bases and J by 6 bases, with 10 bases of the junction left unmatched. CDR3 loop: CATRSGEGASGELFF. The CDR3 region has the DNA TGTGCCACCAGGTCCGGCGAGGGGGCTTCCGGGGAGCTGTTTTTT.

V is TRBV5-6 and J is TRBJ1-1, with D uncertain. The CDR3 length is 15 residues. The ends were cut back, 4 bases at V and 1 base at J, with 14 bases in the middle. CDR1 and CDR2 from the germline V gene are SGHDT and YYEEEE. The CDR3 nucleotides are TGTGCCAGCAGCCGGACTGACATACCGAACACTGAAGCTTTCTTT. Its translation is CASSRTDIPNTEAFF. Looking up the rest from reference TRBV5-6 and TRBJ1-1 gives the full variable domain: DAGVTQSPTHLIKTRGQQVTLRCSPKSGHDTVSWYQQALGQGPQFIFQYYEEEERQRGNFPDRFSGHQFPNYSSELNVNALLLGDSALYLCASSRTDIPNTEAFFGQGTRLTVV.

This clone has a handful of counts. The chain recombines TRBV7-2 with TRBJ2-2; 7 bases are a match to TRBD1. CDR3 length: 14 amino acids. After removal of 5 bases from V and 6 bases from J, the junction contained 6 bases not matched to a gene. CDR1 SGHTA and CDR2 FQGNSA come from the germline V gene. Here the CDR3 reads CASSTTGESGELFF. CDR3 nucleotides: TGTGCCAGCAGCACTACAGGGGAATCCGGGGAGCTGTTTTTT.

This clone came up a few times. The J gene is TRBJ2-7, the V gene TRBV20-1; 14 bases line up with TRBD2. CDR1 is DFQATT, CDR2 SNEGSKA, per germline (reference sequence). J gave up 7 bases and V 3 bases, and 5 bases lay outside the gene matches. The CDR3 is 14 amino acids. The CDR3 region has the DNA TGCAGTGCTAGTGGGACTAGCGGGAGAGGAGAGCAGTACTTC. This sequence encodes CSASGTSGRGEQYF.

The chain links TRBV6-5 to TRBJ1-1, with TRBD1 matching over 9 bases. Germline values: CDR1 MNHEY, CDR2 SVGAGI. The V gene end was trimmed by 6 bases and the J gene end by 6 bases; junction bases not matched to a gene: 11. CDR3 length: 15 residues. The CDR3 region has the DNA TGTGCCAGCAGGCCTCCGGGACAGGGAATTTCTGAAGCTTTCTTT. It specifies CASRPPGQGISEAFF.

V usage is TRBV12-3 or TRBV12-4 and J usage is TRBJ1-2; 7 nucleotides match TRBD1. The trim removed 6 bases at V and 10 bases at J, leaving 8 bases unmatched. The CDR3 runs to 12 residues. DNA for the CDR3: TGTGCCAGCAGCCTCAACAGGGGCGACTACACCTTC. This encodes CASSLNRGDYTF.

The J gene is TRBJ1-2, the V gene TRBV5-1; D not certain. Trimming pared 2 bases from V and 1 base from J, leaving 12 bases between. Germline-derived CDR1 and CDR2 are SGHRS and YFSETQ. The CDR3 has 15 residues. In DNA, the CDR3 is TGCGCCAGCAGCTTAGCGGACGCCAGTAACTATGGCTACACCTTC. Translation gives CASSLADASNYGYTF.

J is TRBJ2-1 and V is TRBV5-1, with 10 nucleotides matching TRBD2. This CDR3 contains 15 residues. Germline V CDR1 and CDR2: SGHRS, YFSETQ. The junction had 8 bases not matched to a gene; V was cut back by 4 bases and J by 7 bases. This CDR3 is CASSQLAGKENEQFF. The DNA of the CDR3 is TGCGCCAGCAGCCAACTAGCGGGAAAGGAGAATGAGCAGTTCTTC.

The chain recombines TRBV30 with TRBJ2-7; possibly TRBD1 for D (5 bases). CDR3 length: 14 residues. V lost 0 bases and J lost 5, with 14 bases in between. CDR1 and CDR2 from the germline V gene are GTSNPN and SVGIG (reference sequence). For the CDR3, the DNA is TGTGCCTGGAGTGTAGGGCAGGGCGTTGACGAGCAGTACTTC. Amino acid sequence: CAWSVGQGVDEQYF.

This clone was seen a few times. The CDR3 loop reads CASSNIDRGNQPQHF. Here the CDR3 DNA reads TGTGCCAGCAGTAACATCGACAGGGGAAATCAGCCCCAGCATTTT. The V call is TRBV6-5, the J call TRBJ1-5, with 8 bases aligning to TRBD1. J lost 4 bases, V lost 5 bases, and 7 bases had no gene match. The germline V gene encodes CDR1 MNHEY and CDR2 SVGAGI. The CDR3 covers 15 residues.

V usage is TRBV9 and J usage is TRBJ2-1, with 13 bases fitting TRBD2. CDR3 size: 19 residues. CDR1 SGDLS and CDR2 YYNGEE come from the germline V gene. J gave up 8 bases and V 2 bases, and 16 bases lay outside the gene matches. CDR3 protein: CASSVQPGGLAGPGHEQFF. The CDR3 coding sequence is TGTGCCAGCAGCGTCCAGCCCGGGGGACTAGCGGGACCAGGCCATGAGCAGTTCTTC. Full variable domain (remainder filled in from reference TRBV9 and TRBJ2-1): DSGVTQTPKHLITATGQRVTLRCSPRSGDLSVYWYQQSLDQGLQFLIQYYNGEERAKGNILERFSAQQFPDLHSELNLSSLELGDSALYFCASSVQPGGLAGPGHEQFFGPGTRLTVL.

The chain joins TRBV6-4 to TRBJ1-5, with no clear D. V shed 11 bases and J shed 6 bases, with 8 bases lying between them. Per germline, CDR1 MRHNA and CDR2 SNTAGT. This CDR3 comprises 10 residues. CDR3 region: CAGAFQPQHF. The CDR3 coding sequence is TGTGCCGGAGCGTTTCAGCCCCAGCATTTT.

J is TRBJ2-4 and V is TRBV18; 8 bases line up with TRBD1. Germline-derived CDR1 and CDR2 are KGHSH and LQKENI. J gave up 0 bases and V 4 bases, and 2 bases lay outside the gene matches. The CDR3 runs 15 residues. The CDR3 loop is CASSRDRLAKNIQYF. The CDR3 nucleotides are TGTGCCAGCTCACGGGACAGGTTAGCCAAAAACATTCAGTACTTC.

The rearrangement joins TRBV5-1 to TRBJ2-1; 10 bases match TRBD2. CDR3 size: 14 residues. Unmatched junction bases numbered 2, after V lost 6 bases and J lost 2 bases. Per the germline V gene, CDR1 is SGHRS and CDR2 is YFSETQ. CDR3 in DNA: TGCGCCAGCACCACTAGCGGGACCTACAATGAGCAGTTCTTC. It is translated as CASTTSGTYNEQFF.

The chain is built from TRBV5-6 and TRBJ2-1; D is perhaps TRBD1 (5 bases). V lost 0 bases and J 7 bases, leaving 17 bases between the germline ends. Germline V gene sequence: CDR1 SGHDT, CDR2 YYEEEE. The CDR3 consists of 16 residues. The CDR3 spells CASSLGLGAALNEQFF. CDR3 in DNA: TGTGCCAGCAGCTTGGGGCTAGGGGCCGCTTTGAATGAGCAGTTCTTC.

This chain's CDR3 is CSASKTVNTEAFF. The CDR3 DNA is TGCAGTGCTAGTAAAACAGTGAACACTGAAGCTTTCTTT. The gene calls are TRBV20-1 and TRBJ1-1, with D unresolved. Germline values: CDR1 DFQATT, CDR2 SNEGSKA (reference sequence). The CDR3 contains 13 residues. With 3 bases removed from V and 0 bases from J, the gap between germline ends came to 8 bases.

This clone was observed a single time. The same CDR3 can be traced to other DNA sequences in this sample. This chain links TRBV19 with TRBJ1-5; 7 nucleotides match TRBD1. V lost 6 bases, J lost 0 bases, and 2 bases stayed unmatched. The germline gives CDR1 LNHDA, CDR2 SQIVND (reference sequence). This CDR3 contains 14 residues. The CDR3 region is CASRQGNSNQPQHF. CDR3 nucleotide sequence: TGTGCCAGTAGACAGGGGAATAGCAATCAGCCCCAGCATTTT.

With regard to this clone: One junction end disagrees with the germline gene, perhaps due to a read error. The gene calls are TRBV7-7 and TRBJ2-5; TRBD2 matches at 14 bases. Germline V CDR1 and CDR2: SSHAT, FNYEAQ (reference sequence). The CDR3 runs to 16 residues. For the CDR3, the DNA is TGTGCTAGCAGCCCCCGACTAGCGGGGGGGGGAGAGACCCAGTACTTC. Protein product: CASSPRLAGGGETQYF.

CDR3 sequence (DNA): TGTGCCAGCAGTTACTCGTACGAGCCCACAGATACGCAGTATTTT. This translates into CASSYSYEPTDTQYF. This chain joins TRBV6-5 and TRBJ2-3; unclear D gene. V dropped 0 bases and J dropped 2 bases, with 9 bases sitting between them. The CDR3 is 15 residues long. Germline V gene sequence: CDR1 MNHEY, CDR2 SVGAGI.

The rearrangement uses TRBV13 and TRBJ2-1; D remains unclear. Trimming took off 0 bases at V and 2 bases at J, with 20 bases between the two ends. There are 19 residues in the CDR3. The germline V gene encodes CDR1 PRHDT and CDR2 FYEKMQ (reference sequence). The CDR3 DNA is TGTGCCAGCAGCTTAGGCCCCCGTCGAGTCGGTTCTCCCTACAATGAGCAGTTCTTC. Encoded protein: CASSLGPRRVGSPYNEQFF.

This chain uses TRBV27 with TRBJ2-7, with D tentatively TRBD2 (6 bases). V lost 2 bases to trimming and J lost 6 bases, with 11 bases between them. The length of the CDR3 is 13 residues. CDR1 and CDR2 from the germline V gene are MNHEY and SMNVEV (reference sequence). The CDR3 here is CASSLERRGEQYF. The CDR3 DNA is TGTGCCAGCAGTTTAGAGAGGAGGGGCGAGCAGTACTTC.

The V and J genes are TRBV5-1 and TRBJ2-7, with D possibly matching TRBD2 (5 bases). This CDR3 has 15 amino acids. CDR1 is SGHRS and CDR2 is YFSETQ in the germline V gene. Between the trimmed V and J ends, which lost 4 bases and 3 bases, there was a span of 17 bases. The chain's CDR3 is CASSLTSGQDYEQYF. CDR3 bases: TGCGCCAGCAGCCTCACTAGTGGGCAAGACTACGAGCAGTACTTC.

This chain connects TRBV18 to TRBJ1-2; no reliable D call. V shed 2 bases and J shed 4 bases, with 8 bases lying between them. The CDR3 contains 13 residues. CDR1 and CDR2 (germline): KGHSH, LQKENI. The CDR3 spells CASSPTVVYGYTF. As DNA, the CDR3 is TGTGCCAGCTCACCAACGGTTGTCTATGGCTACACCTTC.

Only a few counts were recorded for this clone. At the DNA level, this CDR3 is encoded by other sequences in the same sample as well. The chain employs TRBV5-1 and TRBJ2-7; 7 nucleotides match TRBD1. The CDR3 runs 15 residues. V was pared by 0 bases and J by 3 bases, with 6 bases of the junction left unmatched. Germline CDR1 is SGHRS and CDR2 is YFSETQ. CDR3 region: CASSLAPGQDYEQYF. The CDR3 DNA reads as TGCGCCAGCAGCTTGGCCCCAGGACAGGACTACGAGCAGTACTTC.

The rearrangement uses TRBV19 and TRBJ2-7, with TRBD2 identical over 8 bases. Germline values: CDR1 LNHDA, CDR2 SQIVND (reference sequence). V dropped 10 bases and J dropped 6; count of bases not matched to a gene: 17. CDR3 size: 15 residues. CDR3 sequence: CATLDRGGPSREQYF. The CDR3 DNA reads as TGTGCCACCCTGGATCGGGGGGGGCCCTCCCGCGAGCAGTACTTC. The whole variable domain, remainder taken from reference TRBV19 and TRBJ2-7, is DGGITQSPKYLFRKEGQNVTLSCEQNLNHDAMYWYRQDPGQGLRLIYYSQIVNDFQKGDIAEGYSVSREKKESFPLTVTSAQKNPTAFYLCATLDRGGPSREQYFGPGTRLTVT.

CDR3: CASSIGAGRRNTEAFF. The CDR3 region has the DNA TGTGCCAGTAGTATAGGGGCAGGGCGTAGGAACACTGAAGCTTTCTTT. The chain employs TRBV19 and TRBJ1-1, with TRBD1 as a possible D gene (5 bases). CDR1 LNHDA and CDR2 SQIVND come from the germline V gene (reference sequence). Trimming removed 1 base from V and 1 base from J, with 13 bases in between. The CDR3 contains 16 residues.

The CDR3 DNA sequence: TGTGCCAGCAGCCAGGACGGAGGAGCCTACGAGCAGTACTTC. Protein product: CASSQDGGAYEQYF. This chain joins TRBV2 and TRBJ2-7; D might be TRBD2 (5 bases). Germline V gives CDR1 SNHLY, CDR2 FYNNEI. The CDR3 has 14 residues. V was trimmed by 6 bases and J by 2 bases, leaving 14 bases between them. The whole variable domain, filled in from reference TRBV2 and TRBJ2-7, reads EPEVTQTPSHQVTQMGQEVILRCVPISNHLYFYWYRQILGQKVEFLVSFYNNEISEKSEIFDDQFSVERPDGSNFTLKIRSTKLEDSAMYFCASSQDGGAYEQYFGPGTRLTVT.

The rearrangement joins TRBV6-5 to TRBJ2-7, with D perhaps matching TRBD1 (5 bases). V was pared by 6 bases and J by 6 bases, with 15 bases between. There are 13 residues in the CDR3. Germline V gene sequence: CDR1 MNHEY, CDR2 SVGAGI. The CDR3 spells CASRIQANGEQYF. As DNA, the CDR3 is TGTGCCAGCAGGATACAGGCCAACGGCGAGCAGTACTTC.